This TCR beta chain appears in the sequencing data of a study of T cell responses to AZD1222 COVID-19 vaccine. The table came from immunoSEQ multiplex PCR; TCRdb's copy has only in-frame clones and leaves some out. This sample has around 84,000 clones, with 90% to 95% found just once. The CDR3 loop spans 15 amino acids. V gave up 7 bases and J gave up 2 bases, with 18 bases separating them. The germline V gene has CDR1 MNHEY and CDR2 SMNVEV (reference sequence). The clonotype originates from an adult in good health. The J gene is TRBJ2-7, the V gene TRBV27; TRBD2 might be the D (7 bases). The specimen comprised peripheral blood, sampled on day 0 of MenACWY control vaccination. The CDR3 bases are TGTGCCAGCAATGATGGGGGGGCTTATACCTACGAGCAGTACTTC. This gives the protein CASNDGGAYTYEQYF.